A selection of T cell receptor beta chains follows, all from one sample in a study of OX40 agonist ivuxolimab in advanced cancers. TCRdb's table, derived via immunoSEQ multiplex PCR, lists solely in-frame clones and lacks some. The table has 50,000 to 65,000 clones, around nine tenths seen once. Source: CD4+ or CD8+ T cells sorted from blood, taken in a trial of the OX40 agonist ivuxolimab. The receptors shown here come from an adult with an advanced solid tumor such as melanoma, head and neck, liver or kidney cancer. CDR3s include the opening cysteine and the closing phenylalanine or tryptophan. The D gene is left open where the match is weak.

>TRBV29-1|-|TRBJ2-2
CSVARTVDTGELFF
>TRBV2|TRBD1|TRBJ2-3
CASSADRSPVLYTQYF
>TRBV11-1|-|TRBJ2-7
CASSLNHDSYEQYF
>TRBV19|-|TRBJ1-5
CASKILAAGNQPQHF
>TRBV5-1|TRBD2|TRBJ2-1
CASSTGGALSSLNEQFF
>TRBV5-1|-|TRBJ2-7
CASSFLLDGDRAYEQYF
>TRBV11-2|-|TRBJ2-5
CASSLGQLIETQYF
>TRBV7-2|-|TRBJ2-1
CASSLAFPGHEQFF
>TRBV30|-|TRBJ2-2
CAWSPFELDAGELFF
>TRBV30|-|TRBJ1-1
CAWSVPGWTEAFF
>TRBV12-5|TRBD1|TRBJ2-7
CASGFRPTGFLGGSYEQYF
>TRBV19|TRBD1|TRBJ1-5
CASKKYPGQFNQPQHF
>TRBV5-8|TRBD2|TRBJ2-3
CASSLSSGSTDTQYF
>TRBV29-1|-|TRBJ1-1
CSVTRTGVGTEAFF
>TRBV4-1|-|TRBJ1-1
CASSQGGVGTEAFF
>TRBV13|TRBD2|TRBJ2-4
CASSTTGAGGQSGPKNIQYF
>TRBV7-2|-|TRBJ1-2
CASSLGAEYGYTF
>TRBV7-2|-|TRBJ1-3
CASSLYGHSGNTIYF
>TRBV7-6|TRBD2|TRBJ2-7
CASSPGRTSGIRSYEQYF
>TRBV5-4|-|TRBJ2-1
CASSWSGEGSAYNEQFF
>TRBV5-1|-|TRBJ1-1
CASSMTGGSAEAFF
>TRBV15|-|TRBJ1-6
CATSRDLESPLHF
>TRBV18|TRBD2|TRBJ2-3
CASSPFTPASGRTDTQYF
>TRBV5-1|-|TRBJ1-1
CASSLYDPAGTEAFF